The clone carrying this T cell receptor (beta chain) was seen only once. The germline V gene has CDR1 SGHDN and CDR2 FVKESK. CDR3 length equals 16 residues. Unmatched junction bases numbered 8, after V lost 1 base and J lost 2 bases. The data are from a study of blood T cell repertoires in COVID-19. Study in general: Spain, Italy and the United States supplied samples that represented acute and convalescent COVID-19.

Sequencing was performed with immunoSEQ multiplex PCR; in TCRdb, only in-frame clones are kept and a portion is missing. The data contain 110,000 to 150,000 clones, roughly 79% of them seen just once; the ten biggest clones take up approximately 8%. The receptor comes from a human donor in a cohort sampled during active COVID-19. The sequenced sample consisted of peripheral blood. The chain employs TRBV14 and TRBJ2-7, with 7 bases identical to TRBD2. CDR3 sequence: CASSQAQRGLPYEQYF. DNA for the CDR3: TGTGCCAGCAGCCAAGCCCAGCGGGGCCTTCCCTACGAGCAGTACTTC.